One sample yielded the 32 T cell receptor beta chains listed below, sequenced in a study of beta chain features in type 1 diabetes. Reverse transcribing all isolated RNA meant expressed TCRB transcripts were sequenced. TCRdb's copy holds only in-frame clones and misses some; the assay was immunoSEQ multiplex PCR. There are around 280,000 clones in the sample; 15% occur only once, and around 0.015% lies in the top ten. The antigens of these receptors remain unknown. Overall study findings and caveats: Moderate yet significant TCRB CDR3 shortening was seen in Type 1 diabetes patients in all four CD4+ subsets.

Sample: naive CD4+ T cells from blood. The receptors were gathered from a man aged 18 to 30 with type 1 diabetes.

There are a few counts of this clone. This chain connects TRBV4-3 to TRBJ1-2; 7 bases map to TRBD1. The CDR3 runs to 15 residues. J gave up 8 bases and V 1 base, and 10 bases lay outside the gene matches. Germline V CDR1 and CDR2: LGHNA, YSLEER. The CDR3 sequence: CASSQGWDSLKGYTF. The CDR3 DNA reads TGCGCCAGCAGCCAAGGTTGGGACAGCTTAAAGGGCTACACCTTC.

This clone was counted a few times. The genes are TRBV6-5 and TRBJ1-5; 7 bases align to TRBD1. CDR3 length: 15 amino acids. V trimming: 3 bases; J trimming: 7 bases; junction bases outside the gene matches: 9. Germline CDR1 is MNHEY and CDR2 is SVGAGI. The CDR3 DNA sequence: TGTGCCAGCAGTTATTCCGGACAGGCCTGGCAGCCCCAGCATTTT. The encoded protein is CASSYSGQAWQPQHF.

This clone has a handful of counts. The chain's CDR3 is CASARQGSFTEAFF. DNA for the CDR3: TGTGCCAGCGCGAGACAGGGATCGTTCACTGAAGCTTTCTTT. The V call is TRBV7-2, the J call TRBJ1-1, with 7 bases that match TRBD1. The V and J ends lost 8 bases and 4 bases, in that order; junction bases with no gene match: 10. From germline, CDR1 is SGHTA and CDR2 FQGNSA. The CDR3 runs 14 residues.

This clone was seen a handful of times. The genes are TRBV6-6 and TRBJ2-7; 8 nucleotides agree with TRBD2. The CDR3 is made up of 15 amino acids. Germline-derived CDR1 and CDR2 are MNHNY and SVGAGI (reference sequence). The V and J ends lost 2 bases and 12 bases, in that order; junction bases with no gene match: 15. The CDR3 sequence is CASSYLSGAAWGSYF. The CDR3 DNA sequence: TGTGCCAGCAGTTACCTTAGCGGGGCCGCGTGGGGGTCGTACTTC.

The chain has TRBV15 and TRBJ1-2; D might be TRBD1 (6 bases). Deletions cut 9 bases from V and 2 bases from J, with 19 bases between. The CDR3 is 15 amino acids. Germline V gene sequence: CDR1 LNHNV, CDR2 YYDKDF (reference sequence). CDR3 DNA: TGTGCCACGGCACGTACCCGGACAGAGAACTATGGCTACACCTTC. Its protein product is CATARTRTENYGYTF. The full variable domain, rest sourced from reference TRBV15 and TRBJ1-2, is DAMVIQNPRYQVTQFGKPVTLSCSQTLNHNVMYWYQQKSSQAPKLLFHYYDKDFNNEADTPDNFQSRRPNTSFCFLDIRSPGLGDTAMYLCATARTRTENYGYTFGSGTRLTVV.

The chain's CDR3 is CASSIGTGTEAFF. CDR3 sequence (DNA): TGTGCCAGTAGTATAGGGACAGGTACTGAAGCTTTCTTT. The chain uses TRBV19 and TRBJ1-1; TRBD1 matches 7 bases. From germline, CDR1 is LNHDA and CDR2 SQIVND (reference sequence). V shed 1 base, J shed 5 bases, and the junction held 1 base outside the gene matches. The CDR3 extends over 13 amino acids.

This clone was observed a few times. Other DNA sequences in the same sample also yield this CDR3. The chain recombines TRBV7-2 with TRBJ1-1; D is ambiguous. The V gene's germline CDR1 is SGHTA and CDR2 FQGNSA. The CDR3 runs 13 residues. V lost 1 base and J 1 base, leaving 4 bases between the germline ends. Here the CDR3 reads CASSLDRNTEAFF. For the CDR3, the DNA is TGTGCCAGCAGCTTAGACAGGAACACTGAAGCTTTCTTT.

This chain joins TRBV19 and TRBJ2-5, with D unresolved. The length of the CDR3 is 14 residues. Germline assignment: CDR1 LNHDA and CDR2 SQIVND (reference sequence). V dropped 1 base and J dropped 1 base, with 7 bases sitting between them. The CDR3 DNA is TGTGCCAGTAGTATAGGCGGCAGCCAAGAGACCCAGTACTTC. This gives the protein CASSIGGSQETQYF. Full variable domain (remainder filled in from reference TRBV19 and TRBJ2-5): DGGITQSPKYLFRKEGQNVTLSCEQNLNHDAMYWYRQDPGQGLRLIYYSQIVNDFQKGDIAEGYSVSREKKESFPLTVTSAQKNPTAFYLCASSIGGSQETQYFGPGTRLLVL.

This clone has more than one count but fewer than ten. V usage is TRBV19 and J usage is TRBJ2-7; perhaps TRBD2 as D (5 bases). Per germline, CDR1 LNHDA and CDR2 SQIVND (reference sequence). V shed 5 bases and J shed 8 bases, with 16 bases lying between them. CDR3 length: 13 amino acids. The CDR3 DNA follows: TGTGCCAGTAGTTTAAGAGGGAGCAATCAGCAGTACTTC. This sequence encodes CASSLRGSNQQYF.

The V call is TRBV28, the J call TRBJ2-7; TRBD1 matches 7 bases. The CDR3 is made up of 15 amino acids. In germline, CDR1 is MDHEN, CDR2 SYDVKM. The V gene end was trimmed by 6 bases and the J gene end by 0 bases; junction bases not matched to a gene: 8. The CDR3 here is CASRYGRGSSYEQYF. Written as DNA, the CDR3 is TGTGCCAGCAGGTATGGCAGGGGGAGCTCCTACGAGCAGTACTTC.

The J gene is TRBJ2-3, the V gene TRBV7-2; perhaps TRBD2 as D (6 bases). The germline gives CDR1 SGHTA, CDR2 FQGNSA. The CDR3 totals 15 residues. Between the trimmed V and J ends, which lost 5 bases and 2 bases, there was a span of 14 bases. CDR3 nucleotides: TGTGCCAGCAGCCGTGGCGCTAGCGTCACAGATACGCAGTATTTT. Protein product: CASSRGASVTDTQYF. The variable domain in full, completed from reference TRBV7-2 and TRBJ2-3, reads GAGVSQSPSNKVTEKGKDVELRCDPISGHTALYWYRQSLGQGLEFLIYFQGNSAPDKSGLPSDRFSAERTGGSVSTLTIQRTQQEDSAVYLCASSRGASVTDTQYFGPGTRLTVL.

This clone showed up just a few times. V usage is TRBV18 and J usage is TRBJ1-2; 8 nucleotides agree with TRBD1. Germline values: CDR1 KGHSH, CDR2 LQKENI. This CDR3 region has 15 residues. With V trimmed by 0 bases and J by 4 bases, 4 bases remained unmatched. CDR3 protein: CASSPPGTGLYGYTF. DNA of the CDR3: TGTGCCAGCTCACCACCTGGGACAGGCCTCTATGGCTACACCTTC.

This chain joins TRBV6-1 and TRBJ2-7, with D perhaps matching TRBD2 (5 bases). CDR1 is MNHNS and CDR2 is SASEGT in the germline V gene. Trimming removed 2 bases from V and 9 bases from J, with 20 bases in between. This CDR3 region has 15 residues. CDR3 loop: CASSERDREYGRQYF. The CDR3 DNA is TGTGCCAGCAGTGAAAGGGATAGAGAGTATGGGAGGCAGTACTTC.

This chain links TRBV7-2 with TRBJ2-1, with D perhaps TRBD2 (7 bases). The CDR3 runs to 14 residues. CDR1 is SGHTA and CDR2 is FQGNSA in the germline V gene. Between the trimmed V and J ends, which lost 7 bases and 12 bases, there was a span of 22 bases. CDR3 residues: CASTTGRGDPGQFF. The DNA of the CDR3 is TGTGCCAGCACTACAGGGAGGGGGGATCCGGGGCAGTTCTTC. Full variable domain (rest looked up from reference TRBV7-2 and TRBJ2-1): GAGVSQSPSNKVTEKGKDVELRCDPISGHTALYWYRQSLGQGLEFLIYFQGNSAPDKSGLPSDRFSAERTGGSVSTLTIQRTQQEDSAVYLCASTTGRGDPGQFFGPGTRLTVL.

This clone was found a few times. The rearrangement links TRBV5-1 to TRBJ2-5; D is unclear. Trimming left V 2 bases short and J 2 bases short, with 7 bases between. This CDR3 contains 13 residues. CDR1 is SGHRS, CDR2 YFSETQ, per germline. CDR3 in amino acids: CASSFNLQETQYF. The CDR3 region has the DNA TGCGCCAGCAGCTTTAACTTGCAAGAGACCCAGTACTTC.

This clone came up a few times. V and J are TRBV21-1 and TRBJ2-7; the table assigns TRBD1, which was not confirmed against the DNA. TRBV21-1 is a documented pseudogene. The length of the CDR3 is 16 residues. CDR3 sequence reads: CASSNKTGGSSYEQYF. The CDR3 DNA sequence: TGTGCCAGCAGCAATAAAACAGGGGGGAGTTCCTACGAGCAGTACTTC.

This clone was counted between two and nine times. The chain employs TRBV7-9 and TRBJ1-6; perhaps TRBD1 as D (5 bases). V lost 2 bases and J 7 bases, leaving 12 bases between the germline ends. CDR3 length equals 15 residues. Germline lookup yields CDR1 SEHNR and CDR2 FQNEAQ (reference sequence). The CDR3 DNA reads TGTGCCAGCAGCTTACGGGGGGGAGACAATTCACCCCTCCACTTT. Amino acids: CASSLRGGDNSPLHF.

The CDR3 here is CSVFPGLHKYNEQFF. The CDR3 nucleotides read TGCAGCGTTTTTCCGGGACTCCACAAATACAATGAGCAGTTCTTC. The chain joins TRBV29-1 to TRBJ2-1; tentative D call: TRBD2 (6 bases). V was trimmed by 5 bases and J by 4 bases, leaving 18 bases between them. The CDR3 covers 15 residues. Germline V gene lookup returns CDR1 SQVTM and CDR2 ANQGSEA.

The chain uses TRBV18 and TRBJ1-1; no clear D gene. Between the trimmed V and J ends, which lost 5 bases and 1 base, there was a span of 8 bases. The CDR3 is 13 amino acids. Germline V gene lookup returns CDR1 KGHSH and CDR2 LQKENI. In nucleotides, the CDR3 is TGTGCCAGCTCATCGACACCGAACACTGAAGCTTTCTTT. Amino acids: CASSSTPNTEAFF.

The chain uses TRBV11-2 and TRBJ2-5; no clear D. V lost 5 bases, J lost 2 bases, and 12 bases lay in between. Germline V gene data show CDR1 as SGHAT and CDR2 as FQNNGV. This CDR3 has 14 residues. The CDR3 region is CASSPRPRQETQYF. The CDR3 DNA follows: TGTGCCAGCAGCCCCCGGCCCAGGCAAGAGACCCAGTACTTC.

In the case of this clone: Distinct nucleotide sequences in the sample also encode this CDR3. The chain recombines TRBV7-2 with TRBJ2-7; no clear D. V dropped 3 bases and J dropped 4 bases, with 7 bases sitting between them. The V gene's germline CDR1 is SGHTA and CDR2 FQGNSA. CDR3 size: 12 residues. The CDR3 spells CASSFTGYEQYF. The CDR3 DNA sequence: TGTGCCAGCAGCTTCACCGGGTACGAGCAGTACTTC.

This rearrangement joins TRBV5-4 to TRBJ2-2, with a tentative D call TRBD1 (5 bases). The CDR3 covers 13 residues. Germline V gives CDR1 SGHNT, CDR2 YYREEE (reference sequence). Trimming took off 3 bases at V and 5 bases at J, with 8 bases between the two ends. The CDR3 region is CASSSTATGELFF. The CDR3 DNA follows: TGTGCCAGCAGCTCGACAGCAACCGGGGAGCTGTTTTTT.

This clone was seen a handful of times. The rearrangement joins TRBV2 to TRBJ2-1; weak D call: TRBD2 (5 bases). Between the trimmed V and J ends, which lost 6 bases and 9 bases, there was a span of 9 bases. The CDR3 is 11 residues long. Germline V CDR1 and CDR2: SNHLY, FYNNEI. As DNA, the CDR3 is TGTGCCAGCAGGAGGGTCTCTGAGCAGTTCTTC. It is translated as CASRRVSEQFF.

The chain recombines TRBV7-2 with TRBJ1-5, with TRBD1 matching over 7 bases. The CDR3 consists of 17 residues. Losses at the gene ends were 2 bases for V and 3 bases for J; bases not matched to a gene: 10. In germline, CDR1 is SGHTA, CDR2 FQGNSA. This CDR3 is CASSLSVWDSDNQPQHF. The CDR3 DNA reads TGTGCCAGCAGCTTAAGTGTTTGGGACAGCGACAATCAGCCCCAGCATTTT.

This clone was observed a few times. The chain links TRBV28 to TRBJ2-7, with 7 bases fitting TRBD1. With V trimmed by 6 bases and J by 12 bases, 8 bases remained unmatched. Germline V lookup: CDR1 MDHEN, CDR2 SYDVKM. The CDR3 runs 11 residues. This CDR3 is CASREQGFRYF. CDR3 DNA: TGTGCCAGCAGGGAACAGGGGTTTAGGTACTTC.

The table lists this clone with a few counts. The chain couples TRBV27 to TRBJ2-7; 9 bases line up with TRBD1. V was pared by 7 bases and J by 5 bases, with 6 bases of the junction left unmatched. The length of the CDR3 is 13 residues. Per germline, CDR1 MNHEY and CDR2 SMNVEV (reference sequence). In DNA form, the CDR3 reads TGTGCCAGCACACAGGGGGCAACCCACGAGCAGTACTTC. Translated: CASTQGATHEQYF.

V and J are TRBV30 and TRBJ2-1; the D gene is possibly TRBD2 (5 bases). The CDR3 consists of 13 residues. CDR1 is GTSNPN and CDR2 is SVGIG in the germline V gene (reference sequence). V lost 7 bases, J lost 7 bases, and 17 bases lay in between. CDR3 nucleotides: TGTGCCTCCACGGGATCTGGCGGGAATGAGCAGTTCTTC. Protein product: CASTGSGGNEQFF.

CDR3 nucleotides: TGTGCCAGCAGCTTAGTGGGCAGGGTCAAGCAGTACTTC. Translation: CASSLVGRVKQYF. This chain links TRBV7-2 with TRBJ2-7; the D gene is possibly TRBD1 (5 bases). The CDR3 is made up of 13 amino acids. V lost 1 base, J lost 8 bases, and 12 bases lay in between. The germline V gene encodes CDR1 SGHTA and CDR2 FQGNSA.

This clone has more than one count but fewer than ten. The chain's CDR3 is CASSLGSRQETQYF. In nucleotides, the CDR3 is TGCGCCAGCAGCTTGGGGTCTAGACAAGAGACCCAGTACTTC. The chain links TRBV5-1 to TRBJ2-5; D not resolved. The V gene's germline CDR1 is SGHRS and CDR2 YFSETQ. The CDR3 contains 14 residues. Trimming stripped 0 bases from V and 2 bases from J, with 8 bases between.

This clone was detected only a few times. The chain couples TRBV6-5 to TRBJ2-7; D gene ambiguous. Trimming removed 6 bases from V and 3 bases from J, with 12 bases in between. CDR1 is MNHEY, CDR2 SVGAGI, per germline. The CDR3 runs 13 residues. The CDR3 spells CASSPLANYEQYF. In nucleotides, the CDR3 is TGTGCCAGCAGCCCCCTGGCCAACTACGAGCAGTACTTC.

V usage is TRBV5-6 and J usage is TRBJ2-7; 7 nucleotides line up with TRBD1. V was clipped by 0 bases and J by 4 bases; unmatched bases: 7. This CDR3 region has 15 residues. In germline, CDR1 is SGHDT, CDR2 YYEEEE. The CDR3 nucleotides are TGTGCCAGCAGCTTGGGCCTGACAGGGTTTTACGAGCAGTACTTC. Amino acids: CASSLGLTGFYEQYF. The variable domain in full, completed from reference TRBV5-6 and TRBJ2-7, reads DAGVTQSPTHLIKTRGQQVTLRCSPKSGHDTVSWYQQALGQGPQFIFQYYEEEERQRGNFPDRFSGHQFPNYSSELNVNALLLGDSALYLCASSLGLTGFYEQYFGPGTRLTVT.

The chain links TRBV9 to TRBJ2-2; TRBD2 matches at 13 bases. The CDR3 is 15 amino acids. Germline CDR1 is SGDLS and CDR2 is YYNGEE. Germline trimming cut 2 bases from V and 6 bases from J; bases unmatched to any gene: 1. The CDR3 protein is CASSVGLAGSGELFF. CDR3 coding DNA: TGTGCCAGCAGCGTGGGACTAGCGGGATCCGGGGAGCTGTTTTTT.